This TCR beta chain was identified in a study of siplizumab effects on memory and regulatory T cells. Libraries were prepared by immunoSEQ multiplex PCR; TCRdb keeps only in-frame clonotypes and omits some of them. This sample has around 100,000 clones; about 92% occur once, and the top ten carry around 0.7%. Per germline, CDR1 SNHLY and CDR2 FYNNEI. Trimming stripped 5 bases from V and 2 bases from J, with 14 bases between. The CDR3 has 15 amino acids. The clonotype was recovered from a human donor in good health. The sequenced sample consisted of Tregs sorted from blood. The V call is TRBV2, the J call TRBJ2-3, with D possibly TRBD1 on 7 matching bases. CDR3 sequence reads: CASSNTGDFTDTQYF. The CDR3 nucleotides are TGTGCCAGCAGTAACACAGGGGACTTCACAGATACGCAGTATTTT.